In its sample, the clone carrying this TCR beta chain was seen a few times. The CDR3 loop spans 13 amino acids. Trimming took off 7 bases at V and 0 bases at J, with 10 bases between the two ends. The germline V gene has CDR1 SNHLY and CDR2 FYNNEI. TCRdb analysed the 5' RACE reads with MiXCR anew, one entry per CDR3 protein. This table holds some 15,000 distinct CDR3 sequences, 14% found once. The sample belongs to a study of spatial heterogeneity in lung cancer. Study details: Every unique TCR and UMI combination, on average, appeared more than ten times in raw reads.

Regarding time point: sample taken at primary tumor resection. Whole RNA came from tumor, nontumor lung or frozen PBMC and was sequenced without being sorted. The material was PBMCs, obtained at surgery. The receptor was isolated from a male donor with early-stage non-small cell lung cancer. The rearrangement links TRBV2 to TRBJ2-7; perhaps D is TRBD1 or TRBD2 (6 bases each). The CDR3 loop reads CASTRGDSYEQYF. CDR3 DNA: TGTGCCAGCACGAGGGGGGACTCCTACGAGCAGTACTTC. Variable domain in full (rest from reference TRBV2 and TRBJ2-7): EPEVTQTPSHQVTQMGQEVILRCVPISNHLYFYWYRQILGQKVEFLVSFYNNEISEKSEIFDDQFSVERPDGSNFTLKIRSTKLEDSAMYFCASTRGDSYEQYFGPGTRLTVT.